This entry lists 20 T cell receptor beta chains sequenced from one sample in a study of shared clonotypes between healthy human individuals (dated by TCRdb to 2018 to 2020). Receptor amplification or capture employed the immunoSEQ multiplex PCR assay. TCRdb limited this immuneACCESS table to in-frame rearrangements with V and J called. A share of clones is missing; checked studies link under half to unresolved V genes, and the rest is unexplained. This sample gives about 1 million clones in total; under 80% of them show up just once. The top ten clones comprise 1.4% to 1.5% of the sample. Sequencing was performed on memory CD4+ T cells sorted from blood. What the cell subset or site label conveys for this sample: CD45RA-negative fraction. These TCRs come from a man between 18 and 29 years old in good health.

The CDR3 spells CSVWTSGRYYF. In DNA form, the CDR3 reads TGCAGTGTCTGGACTAGCGGGAGATATTACTTC. The chain is built from TRBV20-1 and TRBJ2-4, with 13 bases lining up with TRBD2. The germline V gene encodes CDR1 DFQATT and CDR2 SNEGSKA (reference sequence). V shed 7 bases, J shed 16 bases, and the junction held 7 bases outside the gene matches. The CDR3 has 11 amino acids.

This clone was counted a few times. The genes are TRBV14 and TRBJ2-2, with 8 bases that match TRBD1. The ends lost 4 bases at V and 6 bases at J; junction bases unmatched: 10. CDR1 SGHDN and CDR2 FVKESK come from the germline V gene. The CDR3 is 16 residues long. CDR3 sequence reads: CASSRGQGMGAGELFF. In nucleotides, the CDR3 is TGTGCCAGCAGCCGCGGACAGGGAATGGGGGCCGGGGAGCTGTTTTTT.

The rearrangement links TRBV6-6 to TRBJ2-5; maybe TRBD1 (6 bases). From germline, CDR1 is MNHNY and CDR2 SVGAGI (reference sequence). Trimming left V 5 bases short and J 6 bases short, with 22 bases between. The CDR3 is made up of 16 amino acids. CDR3 bases: TGTGCCAGCAGTCCGCCCTTGGGCAGGGGTTTGAAGACCCAGTACTTC. It specifies CASSPPLGRGLKTQYF.

The V gene is TRBV7-6, the J gene TRBJ2-7; 9 nucleotides match TRBD1. Per the germline V gene, CDR1 is SGHVS and CDR2 is FNYEAQ. V was clipped by 1 base and J by 3 bases; unmatched bases: 4. The CDR3 length is 15 residues. Written as DNA, the CDR3 is TGTGCCAGCAGCTTAGGGACAGGGGAAATCTACGAGCAGTACTTC. It specifies CASSLGTGEIYEQYF.

The V and J genes are TRBV21-1 and TRBJ2-7. TRBV21-1 counts as a pseudogene. This CDR3 has 11 amino acids. In DNA, the CDR3 is TGTGCCAGCTGCCGGGCGGATACAAATCACTTC. Amino acids: CASCRADTNHF.

J is TRBJ2-7 and V is TRBV25-1; maybe TRBD2 (6 bases). V lost 5 bases and J lost 0, with 14 bases in between. The CDR3 extends over 15 amino acids. Looked up from germline, CDR1 is MGHDK and CDR2 is SYGVNS. In nucleotides, the CDR3 is TGTGCCAGCAGTCGGTCGGGGGTCGACTCCTACGAGCAGTACTTC. It codes for CASSRSGVDSYEQYF.

For the CDR3, the DNA is TGTGCCAGCAGCCCCAGAGGCGGTTCCCGATCCTACGAGCAGTACTTC. Its protein is CASSPRGGSRSYEQYF. The rearrangement joins TRBV7-9 to TRBJ2-7; the D is unclear. The V end was cut by 5 bases, the J end by 1 base, with 18 bases between. The CDR3 consists of 16 residues. Germline V gene data show CDR1 as SEHNR and CDR2 as FQNEAQ (reference sequence). Full variable domain (outside the CDR3, taken from reference TRBV7-9 and TRBJ2-7): DTGVSQNPRHKITKRGQNVTFRCDPISEHNRLYWYRQTLGQGPEFLTYFQNEAQLEKSRLLSDRFSAERPKGSFSTLEIQRTEQGDSAMYLCASSPRGGSRSYEQYFGPGTRLTVT.

The V gene is TRBV21-1, the J gene TRBJ2-7. TRBV21-1 counts as a pseudogene. The CDR3 has 11 amino acids. CDR3 protein: CASSKGPEQYF. The CDR3 DNA is TGTGCCAGCAGCAAAGGCCCCGAGCAGTACTTC.

The chain links TRBV5-1 to TRBJ2-1; D possibly corresponds to TRBD2 (6 bases). From germline, CDR1 is SGHRS and CDR2 YFSETQ. Trimming took 0 bases from V and 12 from J, leaving 19 bases between them. The CDR3 covers 15 residues. The CDR3 bases are TGCGCCAGCAGCTTGGAGGGAGGCCAGGTCGATGGGCAGTTCTTC. Translation: CASSLEGGQVDGQFF.

V and J are TRBV18 and TRBJ2-3, with D unresolved. Trimming shortened V by 1 base and J by 4 bases, and 12 bases separated the two germline ends. Germline CDR1 and CDR2: KGHSH and LQKENI. The CDR3 loop spans 15 amino acids. CDR3 sequence (DNA): TGTGCCAGCTCACCACTGACACCAGTCGCAGATACGCAGTATTTT. It specifies CASSPLTPVADTQYF.

The gene calls are TRBV19 and TRBJ1-2, with 7 nucleotides matching TRBD1. CDR3 length: 16 residues. The germline V gene encodes CDR1 LNHDA and CDR2 SQIVND (reference sequence). Trimming took 2 bases from V and 5 from J; bases not matched to a gene: 11. DNA for the CDR3: TGTGCCAGTAGTATAAGGGAGGGGGCGTACATTTATGGCTACACCTTC. Its protein is CASSIREGAYIYGYTF.

The chain joins TRBV28 to TRBJ2-1; 7 bases are shared with TRBD1. This CDR3 is built from 15 residues. Germline loops: CDR1 MDHEN, CDR2 SYDVKM. V was pared by 4 bases and J by 2 bases, with 5 bases of the junction left unmatched. The CDR3 DNA sequence: TGTGCCAGCAGTTCCGAGGGGGCCCCCTACAATGAGCAGTTCTTC. It encodes CASSSEGAPYNEQFF.

DNA of the CDR3: TGTGCCAGCAGCTTAGATCTAGCGGGAGGTCCCATCGTGTTCTTC. It specifies CASSLDLAGGPIVFF. The rearrangement uses TRBV7-2 and TRBJ2-1; 11 nucleotides agree with TRBD2. V shed 1 base and J 15 bases; nucleotides not matched to a gene: 11. CDR3 size: 15 residues. Germline CDR1 reads SGHTA; CDR2 reads FQGNSA.

The V and J genes are TRBV5-5 and TRBJ1-2, with D tentatively TRBD1 (6 bases). The CDR3 has 14 amino acids. Trimming pared 3 bases from V and 7 bases from J, leaving 16 bases between. Germline V CDR1 and CDR2: SGHKS, YYEKEE (reference sequence). CDR3 sequence (DNA): TGTGCCAGCAGCTCCACTGGACAGTTCTCTGGCTACACCTTC. The encoded protein is CASSSTGQFSGYTF.

This clone was found once. The rearrangement joins TRBV5-1 to TRBJ2-7; 10 bases agree with TRBD2. CDR3 length: 14 residues. From germline, CDR1 is SGHRS and CDR2 YFSETQ. V shed 3 bases and J 6 bases; nucleotides not matched to a gene: 6. The CDR3: CASSSLRTSGEQYF. In DNA form, the CDR3 reads TGCGCCAGCAGCTCATTACGGACTAGCGGCGAGCAGTACTTC.

DNA for the CDR3: TGTGCCAGCAGTTTCCCAAGCGGGGGGGCCTTTAATGAGCAGTTCTTC. Protein: CASSFPSGGAFNEQFF. This sequence joins TRBV28 and TRBJ2-1, with 10 bases lining up with TRBD2. V lost 3 bases and J lost 7; bases outside the gene matches: 9. CDR3 length equals 16 residues. Germline CDR1 MDHEN, CDR2 SYDVKM.

The chain joins TRBV6-1 to TRBJ2-3, with D possibly TRBD2 on 6 matching bases. The germline V gene has CDR1 MNHNS and CDR2 SASEGT. There are 16 residues in the CDR3. The V and J ends lost 1 base and 4 bases respectively, with 15 bases between them. As DNA, the CDR3 is TGTGCCAGCAGTGAAGGTAGTGGAGGAGGGTCAGATACGCAGTATTTT. Its protein product is CASSEGSGGGSDTQYF.

This clone was counted once. The chain has TRBV2 and TRBJ2-2, with 8 nucleotides matching TRBD1. The germline V gene has CDR1 SNHLY and CDR2 FYNNEI. This CDR3 has 14 amino acids. V shed 8 bases, J shed 3 bases, and the junction held 5 bases outside the gene matches. The CDR3, as DNA: TGTGCCAGCTGTGGGACAGGTCACACCGGGGAGCTGTTTTTT. Its translation: CASCGTGHTGELFF.

Many counts were recorded for this clone. V usage is TRBV7-9 and J usage is TRBJ2-1, with D maybe TRBD2 (5 bases). Per the germline V gene, CDR1 is SEHNR and CDR2 is FQNEAQ (reference sequence). The length of the CDR3 is 15 residues. V lost 3 bases to trimming and J lost 3 bases, with 12 bases between them. As DNA, the CDR3 is TGTGCCAGCAGCTTCGCCGGGATCCGCTACAATGAGCAGTTCTTC. Its translation is CASSFAGIRYNEQFF.

The gene calls are TRBV27 and TRBJ1-6; the match to TRBD1 covers 10 bases. Trimming at V came to 6 bases and at J to 3 bases, leaving 2 bases not matched to a gene. The germline V gene has CDR1 MNHEY and CDR2 SMNVEV (reference sequence). CDR3 length: 15 residues. CDR3 region: CASSGQGGYNSPLHF. Written as DNA, the CDR3 is TGTGCCAGCAGCGGACAGGGGGGCTATAATTCACCCCTCCACTTT.